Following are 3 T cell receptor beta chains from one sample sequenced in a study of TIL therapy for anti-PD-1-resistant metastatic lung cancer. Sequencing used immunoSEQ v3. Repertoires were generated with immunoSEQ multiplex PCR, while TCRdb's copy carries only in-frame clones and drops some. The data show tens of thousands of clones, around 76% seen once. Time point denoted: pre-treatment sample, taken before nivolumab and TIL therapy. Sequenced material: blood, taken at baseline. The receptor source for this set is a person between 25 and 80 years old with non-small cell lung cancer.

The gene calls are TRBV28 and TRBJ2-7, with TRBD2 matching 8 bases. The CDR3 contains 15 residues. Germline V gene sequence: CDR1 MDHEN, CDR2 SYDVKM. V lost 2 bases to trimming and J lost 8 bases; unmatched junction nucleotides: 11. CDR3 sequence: CASSLGASGPLQQYF. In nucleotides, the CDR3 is TGTGCCAGCAGTTTAGGGGCTAGCGGGCCCCTCCAGCAGTACTTC. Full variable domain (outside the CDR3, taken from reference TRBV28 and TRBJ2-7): DVKVTQSSRYLVKRTGEKVFLECVQDMDHENMFWYRQDPGLGLRLIYFSYDVKMKEKGDIPEGYSVSREKKERFSLILESASTNQTSMYLCASSLGASGPLQQYFGPGTRLTVT.

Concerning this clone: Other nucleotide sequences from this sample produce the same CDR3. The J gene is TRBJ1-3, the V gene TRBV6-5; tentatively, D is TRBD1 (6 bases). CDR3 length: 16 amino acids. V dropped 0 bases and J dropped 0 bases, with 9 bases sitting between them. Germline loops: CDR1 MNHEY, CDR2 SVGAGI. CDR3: CASSYSRGSSGNTIYF. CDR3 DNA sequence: TGTGCCAGCAGTTACTCGAGGGGGTCCTCTGGAAACACCATATATTTT.

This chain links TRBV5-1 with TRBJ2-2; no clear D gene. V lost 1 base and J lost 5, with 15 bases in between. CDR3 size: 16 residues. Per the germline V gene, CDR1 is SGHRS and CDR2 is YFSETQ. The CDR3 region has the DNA TGCGCCAGCAGCTTGAGATCCTCTATTAGGACCGGGGAGCTGTTTTTT. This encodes CASSLRSSIRTGELFF. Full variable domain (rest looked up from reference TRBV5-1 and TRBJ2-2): KAGVTQTPRYLIKTRGQQVTLSCSPISGHRSVSWYQQTPGQGLQFLFEYFSETQRNKGNFPGRFSGRQFSNSRSEMNVSTLELGDSALYLCASSLRSSIRTGELFFGEGSRLTVL.